This T cell receptor (beta chain) was captured by sequencing in a study of siplizumab effects on memory and regulatory T cells. Findings and limits, study-wide: Proliferating siplizumab-cultured Tregs lacked confirmed suppressive function. The Treg-derived share of mappable alloreactive CD4+ clones averaged about 74% with siplizumab and 26.9% in controls.

This clone turned up a few times. Antigen: not known. Sequencing used immunoSEQ multiplex PCR; TCRdb keeps in-frame clones, though not all of them. The table shows nearly 85,000 clones, with roughly 94% occurring only once. CDR3 length: 13 residues. The V gene lost 2 bases and the J gene lost 4 bases, with 5 bases spanning the gap. Germline V gives CDR1 MNHNS, CDR2 SASEGT. Material: CD8+ T cells sorted from blood. The rearrangement links TRBV6-1 to TRBJ2-2; no clear D. The receptor's source is a human donor in good health. The CDR3 DNA reads as TGTGCCAGCAGTGAATGGATCACCGGGGAGCTGTTTTTT. This sequence encodes CASSEWITGELFF.